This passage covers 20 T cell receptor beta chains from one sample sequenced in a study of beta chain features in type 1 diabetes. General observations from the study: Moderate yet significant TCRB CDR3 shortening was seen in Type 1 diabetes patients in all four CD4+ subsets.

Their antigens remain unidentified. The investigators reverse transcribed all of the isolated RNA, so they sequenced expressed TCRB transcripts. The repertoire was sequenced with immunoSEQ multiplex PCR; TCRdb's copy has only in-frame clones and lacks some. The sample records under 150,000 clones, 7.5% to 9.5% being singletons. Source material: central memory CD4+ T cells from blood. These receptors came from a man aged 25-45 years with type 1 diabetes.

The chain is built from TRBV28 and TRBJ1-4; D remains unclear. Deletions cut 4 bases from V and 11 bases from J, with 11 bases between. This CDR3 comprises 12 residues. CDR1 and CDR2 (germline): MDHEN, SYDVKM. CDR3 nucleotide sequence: TGTGCCAGCAGTTCCTCAATCGAGAAACTGTTTTTT. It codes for CASSSSIEKLFF. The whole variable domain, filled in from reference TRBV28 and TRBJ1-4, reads DVKVTQSSRYLVKRTGEKVFLECVQDMDHENMFWYRQDPGLGLRLIYFSYDVKMKEKGDIPEGYSVSREKKERFSLILESASTNQTSMYLCASSSSIEKLFFGSGTQLSVL.

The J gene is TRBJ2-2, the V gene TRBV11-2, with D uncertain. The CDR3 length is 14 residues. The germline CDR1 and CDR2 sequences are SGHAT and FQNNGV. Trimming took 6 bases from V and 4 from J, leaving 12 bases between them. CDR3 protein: CASRTPFSTGELFF. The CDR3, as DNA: TGTGCCAGCAGAACTCCCTTTAGCACCGGGGAGCTGTTTTTT.

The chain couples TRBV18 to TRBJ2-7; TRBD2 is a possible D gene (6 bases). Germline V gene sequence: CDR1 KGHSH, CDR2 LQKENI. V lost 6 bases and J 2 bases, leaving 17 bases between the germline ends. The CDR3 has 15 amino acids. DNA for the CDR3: TGTGCCAGCTCCCCTAGCAGCGGGTCTACCTACGAGCAGTACTTC. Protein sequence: CASSPSSGSTYEQYF.

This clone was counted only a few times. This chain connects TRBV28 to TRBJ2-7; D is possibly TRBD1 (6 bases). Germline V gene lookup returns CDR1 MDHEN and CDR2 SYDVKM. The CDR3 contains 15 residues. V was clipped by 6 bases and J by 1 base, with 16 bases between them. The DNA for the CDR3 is TGTGCCAGCAGCGCGTACAGGGATGTATCCTACGAGCAGTACTTC. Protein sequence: CASSAYRDVSYEQYF.

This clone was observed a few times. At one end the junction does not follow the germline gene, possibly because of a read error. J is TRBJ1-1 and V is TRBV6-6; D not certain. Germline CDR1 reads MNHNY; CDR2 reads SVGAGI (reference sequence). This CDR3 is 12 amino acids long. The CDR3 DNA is TGTGCCAGCAGTTACTCGAGCACTGGAGCTTTCTTT. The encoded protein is CASSYSSTGAFF.

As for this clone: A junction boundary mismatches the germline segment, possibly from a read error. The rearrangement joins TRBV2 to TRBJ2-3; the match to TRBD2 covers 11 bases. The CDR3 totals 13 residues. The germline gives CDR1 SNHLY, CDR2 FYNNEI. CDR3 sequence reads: CASSVAASGGWNF. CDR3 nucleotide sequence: TGTGCCAGCAGTGTCGCGGCTAGCGGGGGGTGGAATTTT. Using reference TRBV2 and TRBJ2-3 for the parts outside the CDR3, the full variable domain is EPEVTQTPSHQVTQMGQEVILRCVPISNHLYFYWYRQILGQKVEFLVSFYNNEISEKSEIFDDQFSVERPDGSNFTLKIRSTKLEDSAMYFCASSVAASGGWNFGPGTRLTVL.

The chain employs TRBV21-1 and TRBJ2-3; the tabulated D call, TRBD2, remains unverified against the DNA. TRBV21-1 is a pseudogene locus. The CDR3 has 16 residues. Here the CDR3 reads CASSKTGGGFTDTQYF. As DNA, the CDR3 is TGTGCCAGCAGCAAAACGGGTGGTGGTTTCACAGATACGCAGTATTTT.

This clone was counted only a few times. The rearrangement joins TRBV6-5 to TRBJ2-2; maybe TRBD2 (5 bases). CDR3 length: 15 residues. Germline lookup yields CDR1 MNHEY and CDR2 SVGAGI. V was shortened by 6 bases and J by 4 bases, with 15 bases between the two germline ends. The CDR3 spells CASRHTREPTGELFF. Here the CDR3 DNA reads TGTGCCAGCAGGCACACTAGGGAGCCCACCGGGGAGCTGTTTTTT.

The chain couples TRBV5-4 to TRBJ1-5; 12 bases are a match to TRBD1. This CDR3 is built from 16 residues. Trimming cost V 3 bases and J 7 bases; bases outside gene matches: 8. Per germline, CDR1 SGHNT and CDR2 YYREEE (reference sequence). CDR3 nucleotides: TGTGCCAGCAGCTCGACGGGACAGGGGGCGATCCAGCCCCAGCATTTT. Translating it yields CASSSTGQGAIQPQHF.

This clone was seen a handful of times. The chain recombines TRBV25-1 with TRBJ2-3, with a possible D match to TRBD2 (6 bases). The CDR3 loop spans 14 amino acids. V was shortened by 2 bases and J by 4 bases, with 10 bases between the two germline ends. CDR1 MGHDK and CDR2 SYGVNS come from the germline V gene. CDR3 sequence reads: CASSEGGVADTQYF. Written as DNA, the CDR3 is TGTGCCAGCAGTGAAGGCGGGGTAGCAGATACGCAGTATTTT.

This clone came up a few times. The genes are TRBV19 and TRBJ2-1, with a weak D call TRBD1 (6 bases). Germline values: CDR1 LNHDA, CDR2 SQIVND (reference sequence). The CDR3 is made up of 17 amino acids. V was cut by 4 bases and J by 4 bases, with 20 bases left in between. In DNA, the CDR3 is TGTGCCAGTAGTACCCTGATTGGGGACAAAGGGTACAATGAGCAGTTCTTC. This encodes CASSTLIGDKGYNEQFF.

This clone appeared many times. CDR3 sequence (DNA): TGTGCCAGCTCACCACCGACAGGGGGTTTTAATGAGCAGTTCTTC. Protein: CASSPPTGGFNEQFF. The chain is built from TRBV18 and TRBJ2-1; TRBD1 matches 9 bases. Trimming removed 0 bases from V and 7 bases from J; junction bases left unmatched: 4. Per the germline V gene, CDR1 is KGHSH and CDR2 is LQKENI. CDR3 length: 15 residues.

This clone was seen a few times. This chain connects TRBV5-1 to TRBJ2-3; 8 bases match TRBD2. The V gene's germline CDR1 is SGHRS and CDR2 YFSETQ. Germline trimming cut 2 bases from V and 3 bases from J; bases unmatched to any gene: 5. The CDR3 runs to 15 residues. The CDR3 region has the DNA TGCGCCAGCAGCTTTAGCGGGGAGTATACAGATACGCAGTATTTT. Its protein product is CASSFSGEYTDTQYF.

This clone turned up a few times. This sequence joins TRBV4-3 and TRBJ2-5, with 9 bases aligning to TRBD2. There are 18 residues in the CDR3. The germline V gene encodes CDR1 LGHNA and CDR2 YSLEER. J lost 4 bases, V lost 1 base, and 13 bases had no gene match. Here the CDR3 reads CASSQVVPSGVSRETQYF. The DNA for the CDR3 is TGCGCCAGCAGCCAAGTAGTCCCTAGCGGGGTTAGTCGAGAGACCCAGTACTTC.

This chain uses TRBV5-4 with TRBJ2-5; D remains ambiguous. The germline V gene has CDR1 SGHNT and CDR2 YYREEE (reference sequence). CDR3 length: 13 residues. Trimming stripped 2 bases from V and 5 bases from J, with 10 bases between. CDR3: CASSLVGDETQYF. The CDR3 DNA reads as TGTGCCAGCAGCTTAGTGGGCGACGAGACCCAGTACTTC.

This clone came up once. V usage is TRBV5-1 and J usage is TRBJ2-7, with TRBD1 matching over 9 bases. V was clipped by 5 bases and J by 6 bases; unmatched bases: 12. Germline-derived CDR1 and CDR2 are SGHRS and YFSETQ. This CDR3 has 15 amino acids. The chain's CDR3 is CASRPGQGRSFEQYF. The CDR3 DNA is TGCGCCAGCAGGCCGGGACAGGGAAGGTCGTTCGAGCAGTACTTC.

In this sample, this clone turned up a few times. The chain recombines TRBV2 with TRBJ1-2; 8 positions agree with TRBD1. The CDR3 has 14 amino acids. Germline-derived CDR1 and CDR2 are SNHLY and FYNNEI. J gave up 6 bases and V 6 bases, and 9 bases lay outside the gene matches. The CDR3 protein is CASSSMDRENGYTF. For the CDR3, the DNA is TGTGCCAGCAGCTCTATGGACAGGGAGAATGGCTACACCTTC. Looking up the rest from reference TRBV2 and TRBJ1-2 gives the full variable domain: EPEVTQTPSHQVTQMGQEVILRCVPISNHLYFYWYRQILGQKVEFLVSFYNNEISEKSEIFDDQFSVERPDGSNFTLKIRSTKLEDSAMYFCASSSMDRENGYTFGSGTRLTVV.

The CDR3 nucleotides are TGTGCCAGCATGGGACAGGGGGGACAGCCCCAGCATTTT. It translates to CASMGQGGQPQHF. This sequence joins TRBV2 and TRBJ1-5; 11 positions match TRBD1. CDR3 length: 13 amino acids. Per the germline V gene, CDR1 is SNHLY and CDR2 is FYNNEI. V was clipped by 7 bases and J by 7 bases; unmatched bases: 3. Using reference TRBV2 and TRBJ1-5 for the parts outside the CDR3, the full variable domain is EPEVTQTPSHQVTQMGQEVILRCVPISNHLYFYWYRQILGQKVEFLVSFYNNEISEKSEIFDDQFSVERPDGSNFTLKIRSTKLEDSAMYFCASMGQGGQPQHFGDGTRLSIL.

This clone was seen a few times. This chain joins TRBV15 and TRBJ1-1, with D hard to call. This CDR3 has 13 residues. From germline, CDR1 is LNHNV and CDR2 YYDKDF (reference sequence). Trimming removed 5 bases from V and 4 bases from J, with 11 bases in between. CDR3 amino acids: CATSSDGSTEAFF. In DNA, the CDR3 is TGTGCCACCAGCTCAGACGGGAGCACTGAAGCTTTCTTT.

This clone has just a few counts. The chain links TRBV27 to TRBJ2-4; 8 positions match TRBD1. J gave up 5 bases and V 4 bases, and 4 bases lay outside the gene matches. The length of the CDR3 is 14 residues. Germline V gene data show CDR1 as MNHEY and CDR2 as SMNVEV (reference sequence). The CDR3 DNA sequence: TGTGCCAGCAGTTCTGGACAGGGCCAAAACATTCAGTACTTC. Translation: CASSSGQGQNIQYF.